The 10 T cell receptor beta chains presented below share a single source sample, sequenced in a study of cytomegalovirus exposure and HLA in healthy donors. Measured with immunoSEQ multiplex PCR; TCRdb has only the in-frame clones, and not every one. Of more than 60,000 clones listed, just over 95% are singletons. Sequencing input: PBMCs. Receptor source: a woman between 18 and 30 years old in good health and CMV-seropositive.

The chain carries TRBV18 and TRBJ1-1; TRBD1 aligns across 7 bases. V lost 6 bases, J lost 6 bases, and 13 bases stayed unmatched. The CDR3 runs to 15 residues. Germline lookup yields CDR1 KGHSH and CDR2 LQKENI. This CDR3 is CASSLNRGFNSEAFF. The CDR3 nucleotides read TGTGCCAGCTCGCTTAACAGGGGTTTCAACTCTGAAGCTTTCTTT.

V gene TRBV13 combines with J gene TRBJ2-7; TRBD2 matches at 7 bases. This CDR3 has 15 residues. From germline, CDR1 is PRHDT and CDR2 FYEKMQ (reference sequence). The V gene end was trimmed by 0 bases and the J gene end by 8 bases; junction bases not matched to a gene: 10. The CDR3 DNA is TGTGCCAGCAGCTTAGGGCGGGAGCCCCCTTGGAAGCAGTACTTC. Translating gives CASSLGREPPWKQYF.

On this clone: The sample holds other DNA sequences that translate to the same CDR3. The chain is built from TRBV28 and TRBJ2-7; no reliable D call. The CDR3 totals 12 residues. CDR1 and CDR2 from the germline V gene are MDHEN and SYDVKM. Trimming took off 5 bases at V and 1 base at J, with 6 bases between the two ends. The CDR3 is CASSPRSYEQYF. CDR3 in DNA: TGTGCCAGCAGTCCCCGGTCCTACGAGCAGTACTTC. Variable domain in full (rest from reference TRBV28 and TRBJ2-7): DVKVTQSSRYLVKRTGEKVFLECVQDMDHENMFWYRQDPGLGLRLIYFSYDVKMKEKGDIPEGYSVSREKKERFSLILESASTNQTSMYLCASSPRSYEQYFGPGTRLTVT.

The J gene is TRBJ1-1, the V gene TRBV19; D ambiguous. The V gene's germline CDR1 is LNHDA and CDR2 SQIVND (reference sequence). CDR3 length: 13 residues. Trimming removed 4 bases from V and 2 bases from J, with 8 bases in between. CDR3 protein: CASSRSRNTEAFF. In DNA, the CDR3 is TGTGCCAGTAGTAGATCGAGAAACACTGAAGCTTTCTTT.

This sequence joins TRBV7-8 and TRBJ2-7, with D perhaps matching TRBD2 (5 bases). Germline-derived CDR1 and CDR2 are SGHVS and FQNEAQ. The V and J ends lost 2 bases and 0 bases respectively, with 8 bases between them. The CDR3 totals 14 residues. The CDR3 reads CASSLSLVSYEQYF. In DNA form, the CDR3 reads TGTGCCAGCAGCTTATCACTAGTCTCCTACGAGCAGTACTTC.

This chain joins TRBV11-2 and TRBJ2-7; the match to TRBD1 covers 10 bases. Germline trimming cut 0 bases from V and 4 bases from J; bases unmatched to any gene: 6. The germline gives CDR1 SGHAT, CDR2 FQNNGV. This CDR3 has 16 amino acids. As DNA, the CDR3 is TGTGCCAGCAGCTTAGAGTCAGGGACAGGGGTATACGAGCAGTACTTC. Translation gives CASSLESGTGVYEQYF.

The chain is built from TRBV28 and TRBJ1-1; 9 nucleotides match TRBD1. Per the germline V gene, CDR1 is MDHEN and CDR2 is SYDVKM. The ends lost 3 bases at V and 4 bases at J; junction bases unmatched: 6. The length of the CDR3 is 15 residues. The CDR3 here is CASSLPGQGSTEAFF. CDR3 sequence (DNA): TGTGCCAGCAGTTTGCCGGGACAGGGTTCCACTGAAGCTTTCTTT. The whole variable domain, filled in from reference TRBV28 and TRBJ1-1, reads DVKVTQSSRYLVKRTGEKVFLECVQDMDHENMFWYRQDPGLGLRLIYFSYDVKMKEKGDIPEGYSVSREKKERFSLILESASTNQTSMYLCASSLPGQGSTEAFFGQGTRLTVV.

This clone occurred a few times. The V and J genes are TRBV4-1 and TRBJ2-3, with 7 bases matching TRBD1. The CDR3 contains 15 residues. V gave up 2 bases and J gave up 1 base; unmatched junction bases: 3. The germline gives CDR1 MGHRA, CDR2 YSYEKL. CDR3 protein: CASSQTGVGTDTQYF. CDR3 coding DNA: TGCGCCAGCAGCCAAACAGGGGTGGGCACAGATACGCAGTATTTT.

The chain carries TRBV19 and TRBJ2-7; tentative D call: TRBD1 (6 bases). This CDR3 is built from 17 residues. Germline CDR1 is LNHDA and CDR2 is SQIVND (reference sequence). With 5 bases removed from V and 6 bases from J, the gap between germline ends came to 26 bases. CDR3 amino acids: CASSHVRQAAVDGEQYF. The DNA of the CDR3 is TGTGCCAGTAGTCACGTAAGACAGGCAGCTGTGGATGGCGAGCAGTACTTC. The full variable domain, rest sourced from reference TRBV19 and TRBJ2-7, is DGGITQSPKYLFRKEGQNVTLSCEQNLNHDAMYWYRQDPGQGLRLIYYSQIVNDFQKGDIAEGYSVSREKKESFPLTVTSAQKNPTAFYLCASSHVRQAAVDGEQYFGPGTRLTVT.

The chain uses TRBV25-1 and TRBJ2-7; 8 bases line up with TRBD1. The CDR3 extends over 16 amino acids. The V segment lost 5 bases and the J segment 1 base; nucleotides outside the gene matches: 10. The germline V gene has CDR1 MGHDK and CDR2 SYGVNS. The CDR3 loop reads CASSPQTGTGSYEQYF. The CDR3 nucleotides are TGTGCCAGCAGTCCCCAGACCGGGACAGGTTCCTACGAGCAGTACTTC.